The present T cell receptor beta chain was sequenced within a study of T cell changes during pregnancy in multiple sclerosis. Method: immunoSEQ multiplex PCR; TCRdb's copy keeps in-frame clones and lacks some. The sample lists roughly 100,000 clones, 80% to 95% occurring once. Sample: peripheral blood, taken after pregnancy. This TCR derives from a female donor with multiple sclerosis, enrolled in a pregnancy study.

DNA for the CDR3: TGTGCCAGCCTGACAGGGGGCTATGGCTACACCTTC. This encodes CASLTGGYGYTF. The chain joins TRBV5-6 to TRBJ1-2, with TRBD1 matching over 9 bases. J was trimmed by 4 bases and V by 7 bases; bases with no gene match: 2. The CDR3 is made up of 12 amino acids. Germline V gene sequence: CDR1 SGHDT, CDR2 YYEEEE.